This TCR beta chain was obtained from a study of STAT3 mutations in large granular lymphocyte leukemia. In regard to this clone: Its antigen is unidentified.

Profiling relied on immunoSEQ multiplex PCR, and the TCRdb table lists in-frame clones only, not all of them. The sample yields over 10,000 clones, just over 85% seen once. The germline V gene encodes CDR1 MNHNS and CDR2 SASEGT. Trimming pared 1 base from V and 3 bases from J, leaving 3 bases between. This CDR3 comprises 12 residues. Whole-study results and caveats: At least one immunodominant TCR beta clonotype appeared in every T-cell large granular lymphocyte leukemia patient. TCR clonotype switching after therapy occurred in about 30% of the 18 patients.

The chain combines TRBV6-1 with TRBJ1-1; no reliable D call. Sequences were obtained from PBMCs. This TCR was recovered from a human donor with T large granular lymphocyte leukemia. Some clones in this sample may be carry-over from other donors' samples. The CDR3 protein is CASSEVDTEAFF. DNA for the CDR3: TGTGCCAGCAGTGAAGTCGACACTGAAGCTTTCTTT.